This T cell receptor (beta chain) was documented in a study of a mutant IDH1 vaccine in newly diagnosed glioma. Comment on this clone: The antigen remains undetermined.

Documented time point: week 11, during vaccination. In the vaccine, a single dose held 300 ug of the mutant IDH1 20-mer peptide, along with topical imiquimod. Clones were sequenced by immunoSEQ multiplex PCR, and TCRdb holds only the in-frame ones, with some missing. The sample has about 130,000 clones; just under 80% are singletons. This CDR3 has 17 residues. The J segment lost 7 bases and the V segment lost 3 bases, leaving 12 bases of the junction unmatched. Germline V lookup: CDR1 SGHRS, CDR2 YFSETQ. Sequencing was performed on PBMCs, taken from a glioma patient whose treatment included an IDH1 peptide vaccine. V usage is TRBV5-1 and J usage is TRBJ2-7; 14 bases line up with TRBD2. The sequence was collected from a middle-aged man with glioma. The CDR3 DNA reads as TGCGCCAGCAGCTCTCGTTCGACTAGCGGGAGGGCCGGGGAGCAGTACTTC. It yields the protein CASSSRSTSGRAGEQYF.